The rows below give T cell receptor beta chains drawn from one sample of a study of T cells in Graves' hyperthyroidism and ophthalmopathy. One entry per CDR3 protein results from TCRdb running MiXCR on the multiplex PCR reads. The sample lists about 610,000 distinct CDR3 sequences, roughly 46% occurring once. The sample consisted of peripheral blood or thyroid tissue (not recorded which). The receptors derive from a woman between 18 and 30 years old with Graves' hyperthyroidism. The CDR3 runs from the conserved cysteine through the conserved F or W. Each record gives: clone size, J gene, V gene, D gene, CDR3 protein, CDR3 DNA. A D gene is named only where the DNA matches it firmly. Where a row states a size, it is once, few, many or the class of an expanded clone; other rows omit it.

few,TRBJ2-2,TRBV3-1,-,CASSQSGTNTGELFF,TGTGCCAGCAGCCAATCTGGGACGAACACCGGGGAGCTGTTTTTT
-,TRBJ1-3,TRBV7-2,-,CASSTGGASSGNTIYF,TGTGCCAGCAGTACGGGGGGGGCGAGCTCTGGAAACACCATATATTTT
-,TRBJ2-5,TRBV12-3/TRBV12-4,-,CASSERQGHNQPQYF,TGTGCCAGCAGTGAACGGCAGGGACACAATCAGCCCCAGTACTTC
few,TRBJ2-7,TRBV18,-,CASSPQAYEQYF,TGTGCCAGCTCACCACAGGCCTACGAGCAGTACTTC
-,TRBJ2-2,TRBV27,TRBD2,CASSSLAGGFTGELCF,TGTGCCAGCAGTTCGCTCGCGGGAGGGTTCACCGGGGAGCTGTGTTTT
few,TRBJ2-3,TRBV24-1,-,CATSDPQGGHTDTQYF,TGTGCCACCAGTGATCCCCAGGGTGGGCACACAGATACGCAGTATTTT
-,TRBJ2-5,TRBV7-9,-,CASSLNRDTQETQYF,TGTGCCAGCAGTTTAAACCGGGACACGCAAGAGACCCAGTACTTC
few,TRBJ1-2,TRBV27,TRBD1,CASNQDRGRFYGYTF,TGTGCCAGCAACCAAGACAGGGGGCGATTCTATGGCTACACCTTC
once,TRBJ1-2,TRBV2,-,CASIGGGYTF,TGTGCCAGCATCGGGGGTGGCTACACCTTC
-,TRBJ1-5,TRBV29-1,TRBD1,CSGVAGGNEQPQHF,TGCAGCGGAGTTGCAGGGGGTAATGAGCAGCCCCAGCATTTT
-,TRBJ1-2,TRBV29-1,-,CSVEDFKLGNTF,TGCAGCGTTGAAGATTTCAAGCTCGGCAACACCTTC
-,TRBJ2-6,TRBV7-2,-,CASSLDQGWGVAGANVLTF,TGTGCCAGCAGCTTAGATCAGGGGTGGGGAGTCGCCGGGGCCAACGTCCTGACTTTC
many,TRBJ2-7,TRBV5-1,TRBD1,CASSLPQGESYEQYF,TGCGCCAGCAGCTTACCACAGGGGGAGTCCTACGAGCAGTACTTC
many,TRBJ2-7,TRBV28,-,CASSFTGPYEQYF,TGTGCCAGCAGTTTTACAGGGCCCTACGAGCAGTACTTC
-,TRBJ2-3,TRBV7-2,-,CASRTGTDTQYF,TGTGCCAGCAGGACGGGAACAGATACGCAGTATTTT
-,TRBJ1-2,TRBV18,TRBD1,CASSPAMGTGGYGYTF,TGTGCCAGCTCACCAGCCATGGGGACAGGGGGATATGGCTACACCTTC
-,TRBJ1-3,TRBV7-6,-,CASSRGDVRSGNTIYF,TGTGCCAGCAGCAGGGGGGACGTACGGTCTGGAAACACCATATATTTT
-,TRBJ1-1,TRBV7-3,TRBD1,CASSLGQGDGTEAFF,TGTGCCAGCAGCTTGGGACAGGGTGATGGCACTGAAGCTTTCTTT
-,TRBJ2-6,TRBV20-1,-,CSYSVGGAGANVLTF,TGCAGTTACTCGGTCGGGGGCGCTGGGGCCAACGTCCTGACTTTC
few,TRBJ2-3,TRBV12-3/TRBV12-4,TRBD2,CASSEREGTDTQYF,TGTGCCAGCAGTGAGCGGGAGGGCACAGATACGCAGTATTTT
-,TRBJ1-6,TRBV20-1,-,CSAPGPRENSPLHF,TGCAGTGCCCCCGGACCCAGAGAGAATTCACCCCTCCACTTT
-,TRBJ1-1,TRBV10-3,TRBD1,CAISQGQGLNTEAFF,TGTGCCATCAGCCAGGGACAGGGCCTGAACACTGAAGCTTTCTTT
many,TRBJ1-2,TRBV6-5,-,CASSYGRVSYGYTF,TGTGCCAGCAGTTACGGCAGGGTTAGCTATGGCTACACCTTC
many,TRBJ2-7,TRBV7-2,TRBD1,CASSLASGQGSYEQYF,TGTGCCAGCAGCTTAGCTTCGGGACAGGGGTCCTACGAGCAGTACTTC
many,TRBJ2-5,TRBV5-1,TRBD1,CASSEPGQGTATQYF,TGCGCCAGCAGCGAACCGGGACAGGGGACGGCGACCCAGTACTTC
few,TRBJ2-2,TRBV7-9,-,CATPRGIRKTGELFF,TGTGCCACCCCCCGGGGAATCCGAAAGACCGGGGAGCTGTTTTTT
-,TRBJ2-7,TRBV7-9,-,CASSLEGYQETQFTYEQYF,TGTGCCAGCAGCTTAGAGGGATACCAAGAGACCCAGTTTACTTACGAGCAGTACTTC
-,TRBJ1-5,TRBV29-1,-,CSARQMRKQPQHF,TGCAGCGCTAGACAGATGAGAAAGCAGCCCCAGCATTTT
many,TRBJ1-5,TRBV2,TRBD1,CASSAGGQPQHF,TGTGCCAGCAGTGCAGGGGGTCAGCCCCAGCATTTT
many,TRBJ2-7,TRBV19,TRBD1,CASSTTGSSHEQYF,TGTGCCAGTAGTACGACAGGGTCCAGCCACGAGCAGTACTTC
few,TRBJ2-3,TRBV24-1,-,CATSDPPLGREDTQYF,TGTGCCACCAGTGATCCCCCCTTGGGCCGGGAGGATACGCAGTATTTT
once,TRBJ2-7,TRBV29-1,-,CSSRGLGEQYF,TGCAGCTCCCGAGGGCTGGGGGAGCAGTACTTC
many,TRBJ1-4,TRBV19,-,CASSIAVRSTGEKLFF,TGTGCCAGTAGTATTGCGGTACGTTCCACGGGAGAAAAACTGTTTTTT
medium-sized,TRBJ2-7,TRBV29-1,TRBD2,CSVTGLAGFYEQYF,TGCAGCGTAACCGGACTAGCGGGATTCTACGAGCAGTACTTC
-,TRBJ1-5,TRBV9,-,CASSFYICSAGGTANQPQHF,-
few,TRBJ1-1,TRBV18,TRBD1,CASSPWAQGAEAFF,TGTGCCAGCTCACCCTGGGCGCAGGGGGCGGAAGCTTTCTTT